Given below is one TCR beta chain in context. The antigen this receptor binds is unknown. No quality values exist for individual bases; no much larger clone is one base distant. The entry originates in a study of blood T cell repertoires in COVID-19 (dated by TCRdb to about 2020). About the study as a whole: Samples from collaborators originated in the United States, Italy and Spain and spanned both the acute and convalescent phases of COVID-19. Subjects who had been exposed to COVID-19, were actively infected with it, or had recovered from it provided the deeply sampled blood TCRbeta repertoires that made up the dataset. The prospective study material was composed of cDNA or gDNA derived from T cells, B-cell-depleted T cells, or PBMCs. The repertoires were made available in a free public database intended to serve as a resource for research on the immune response to SARS-CoV-2. The samples were drawn from two sources: the first 160 participants of the ongoing ImmuneRACE study, and 950 to 1,500 subjects contributed by 6 global collaborators. Nearly every sample came with metadata listing a de-identified subject ID, COVID-19 status, age in years and sex. HLA class I and class II types, where available, came from metadata supplied by the sample provider rather than from assay-based typing.

Participants in the prospective study were enrolled through a virtual design, were aged roughly 18 to 90 years, and lived in roughly 24 United States geographic areas. In the prospective study, participants were assigned to cohorts based on the clinical history participants reported in a screening survey and a study questionnaire. Exposed participants were defined as having been in contact with someone with a PCR-confirmed or clinician-diagnosed COVID-19 case within 2 weeks of study entry. In the prospective study, whole blood, serum and a nasopharyngeal or oropharyngeal swab were collected from each participant by mobile phlebotomists. Prospective study participants could optionally give additional blood draws and questionnaires over an approximately two-month period. Blood samples from the prospective study were shipped frozen or at room temperature prior to DNA extraction. Inclusive of the bounding cysteine and phenylalanine, the CDR3 is 15 residues long. Kept here is only the CDR3 DNA, which spans 45 bases and is read in frame from base 1. V is reduced by 3 bases and J by 3 bases, leaving a spacing of 14 bases between them. The germline V gene provides CDR1 KGHSH and CDR2 LQKENI.

The immunoSEQ Assay, a bias-controlled multiplex PCR, was used to amplify TCRbeta CDR3 regions from genomic DNA. The paper's processing steps were these. The number of nucleated cells in each sample was estimated by amplification of reference gene primers within the assay. Sequence reads were collapsed and filtered to measure the absolute abundance of every unique TCRbeta CDR3 rearrangement. For each sample, productive Simpson clonality was calculated as the square root of Simpson's diversity index over productive rearrangements. This is the immuneACCESS table as TCRdb keeps it, with only in-frame sequences that have V and J called. A part of the clones is gone; compared with another copy, unresolved V genes explain less than half, and the rest is unexplained. That table supplies the V and J calls and clone size; D and trimming were determined from the DNA. The sample includes hundreds of thousands of clones, with about four fifths observed a single time. 4.5% to 5% of the sample rests with the top ten.

The full study reports these points: The quantity of clinical and demographic metadata differed by source and by participant and was supplied without curation.

The sample was PBMCs or T cells enriched from blood (not recorded which). The V and J genes are TRBV18 and TRBJ1-2, with a tentative D gene TRBD1 over 5 matching bases. This TCR was sampled from a woman in her 50s who had been exposed to COVID-19. CDR3 sequence: CASSPIDRVDYGYTF. DNA sequence: TGTGCCAGCTCACCGATCGACAGAGTGGACTATGGCTACACCTTC.